This note documents a single TCR beta chain sequence. The target antigen is unknown. The sample comes from a study of T cell responses to AZD1222 COVID-19 vaccine. General study points: Researchers report vaccine-associated CD4 TCRs spanning spike, with dominance at 160-218 and 743-854.

The table came from immunoSEQ multiplex PCR; TCRdb's copy has only in-frame clones and leaves some out. The table records about 94,000 clones, approximately 81% of them present only once. This receptor was taken from an adult who received the AZD1222 COVID-19 vaccine. The sequences come from peripheral blood, collected 28 days after the second AZD1222 dose.

DNA for the CDR3: TGTGCCAGCAGCTATAAGCCCAGGGGGCGCATAGGGGAACCAGCGTACGAGCAGTACTTC. Translation gives CASSYKPRGRIGEPAYEQYF. The gene calls are TRBV6-6 and TRBJ2-7; 8 bases fit TRBD1. The CDR3 is made up of 20 amino acids. Trimming cost V 6 bases and J 4 bases; bases outside gene matches: 26. Germline loops: CDR1 MNHNY, CDR2 SVGAGI (reference sequence).